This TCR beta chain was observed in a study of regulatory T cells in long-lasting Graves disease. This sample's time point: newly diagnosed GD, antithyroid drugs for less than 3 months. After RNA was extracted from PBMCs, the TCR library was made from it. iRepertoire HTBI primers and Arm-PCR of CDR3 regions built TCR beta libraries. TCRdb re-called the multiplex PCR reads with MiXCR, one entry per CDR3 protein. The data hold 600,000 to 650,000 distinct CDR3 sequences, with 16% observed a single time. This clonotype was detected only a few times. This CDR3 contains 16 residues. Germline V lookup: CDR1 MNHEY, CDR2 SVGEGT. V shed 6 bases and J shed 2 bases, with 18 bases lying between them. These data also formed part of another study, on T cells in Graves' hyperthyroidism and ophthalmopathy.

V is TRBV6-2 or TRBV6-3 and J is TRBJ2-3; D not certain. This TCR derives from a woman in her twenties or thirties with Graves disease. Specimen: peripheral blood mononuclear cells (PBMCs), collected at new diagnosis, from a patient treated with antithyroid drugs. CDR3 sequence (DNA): TGTGCCAGCAGAAACCCTTGGGCGAATATCACAGATACGCAGTATTTT. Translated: CASRNPWANITDTQYF.